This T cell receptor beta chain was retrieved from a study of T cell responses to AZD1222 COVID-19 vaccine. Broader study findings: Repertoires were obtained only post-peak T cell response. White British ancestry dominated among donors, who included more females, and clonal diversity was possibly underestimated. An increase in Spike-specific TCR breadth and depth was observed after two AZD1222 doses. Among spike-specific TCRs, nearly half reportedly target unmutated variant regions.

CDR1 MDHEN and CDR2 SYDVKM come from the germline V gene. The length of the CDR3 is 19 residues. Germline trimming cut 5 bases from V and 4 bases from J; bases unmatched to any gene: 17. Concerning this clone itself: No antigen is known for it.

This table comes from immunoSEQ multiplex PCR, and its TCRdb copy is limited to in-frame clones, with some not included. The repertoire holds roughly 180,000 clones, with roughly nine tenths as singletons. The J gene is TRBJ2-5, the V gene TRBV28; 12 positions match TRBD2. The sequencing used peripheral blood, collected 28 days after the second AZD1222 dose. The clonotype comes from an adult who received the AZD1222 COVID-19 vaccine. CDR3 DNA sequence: TGTGCCAGCAGTCCCACCTCGACTGGAATGGGACTAGCGGGAGAGACCCAGTACTTC. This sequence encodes CASSPTSTGMGLAGETQYF. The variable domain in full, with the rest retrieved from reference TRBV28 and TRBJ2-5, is DVKVTQSSRYLVKRTGEKVFLECVQDMDHENMFWYRQDPGLGLRLIYFSYDVKMKEKGDIPEGYSVSREKKERFSLILESASTNQTSMYLCASSPTSTGMGLAGETQYFGPGTRLLVL.